This entry lists 31 T cell receptor beta chains sequenced from one sample in a study of OX40 agonist ivuxolimab in advanced cancers. Libraries were constructed by the immunoSEQ multiplex PCR assay. This immuneACCESS table, as held by TCRdb, lists in-frame sequences with V and J called but not all clones. Of the missing ones, under half trace to an unresolved V gene in checked studies; the others have no known cause. This sample gives just over 35,000 clones in total; roughly 80% of them show up just once. 15% to 20% of the sample comes from the top ten. This material consisted of CD4+ or CD8+ T cells sorted from blood, taken in a trial of the OX40 agonist ivuxolimab. The receptors originated from an adult with an advanced solid tumor such as melanoma, head and neck, liver or kidney cancer.

V is TRBV4-1 and J is TRBJ2-7, with 10 bases fitting TRBD1. The CDR3 is 15 amino acids. The ends lost 2 bases at V and 3 bases at J; junction bases unmatched: 4. Germline V gene sequence: CDR1 MGHRA, CDR2 YSYEKL. CDR3 sequence reads: CASSQRQGAYYEQYF. DNA of the CDR3: TGCGCCAGCAGCCAAAGACAGGGGGCTTACTACGAGCAGTACTTC.

In this sample, this clone turned up a few times. The chain uses TRBV6-5 and TRBJ1-2; 11 bases agree with TRBD1. CDR1 is MNHEY and CDR2 is SVGAGI in the germline V gene. This CDR3 comprises 14 residues. V shed 4 bases, J shed 7 bases, and the junction held 5 bases outside the gene matches. DNA for the CDR3: TGTGCCAGCAGTTTTGGACAGGGGGCTTCTGGCTACACCTTC. Its translation: CASSFGQGASGYTF.

V usage is TRBV15 and J usage is TRBJ2-1, with 11 bases aligning to TRBD2. The CDR3 totals 15 residues. With 6 bases clipped from V and 9 bases from J, the junction kept 10 bases outside the gene matches. The germline CDR1 and CDR2 sequences are LNHNV and YYDKDF (reference sequence). CDR3 sequence reads: CATRPTSGSLPEQFF. In nucleotides, the CDR3 is TGTGCCACCAGACCCACTAGCGGGAGCCTTCCTGAGCAGTTCTTC.

The table lists this clone with a count of one. The chain joins TRBV25-1 to TRBJ1-6; D uncertain. CDR3 size: 14 residues. With 1 base removed from V and 9 bases from J, the gap between germline ends came to 10 bases. Germline assignment: CDR1 MGHDK and CDR2 SYGVNS. The CDR3 DNA follows: TGTGCCAGCAGTGAATTTTACGGAGCTTCACCCCTCCACTTT. Protein product: CASSEFYGASPLHF.

This clone was detected only a few times. The gene calls are TRBV25-1 and TRBJ2-7, with 7 bases aligning to TRBD1. Germline loops: CDR1 MGHDK, CDR2 SYGVNS. The CDR3 is made up of 14 amino acids. V lost 1 base and J lost 4; bases outside the gene matches: 4. CDR3 DNA: TGTGCCAGCAGTGAATCAGGACAGGCATACGAGCAGTACTTC. This translates into CASSESGQAYEQYF.

The chain links TRBV6-6 to TRBJ2-1, with 7 bases fitting TRBD1. This CDR3 region has 16 residues. CDR1 is MNHNY, CDR2 SVGAGI, per germline (reference sequence). The V and J ends lost 7 bases and 6 bases, in that order; junction bases with no gene match: 15. In DNA, the CDR3 is TGTGCCAGCAACCCAAGAGAGACAGGGCTGTTCAATGAGCAGTTCTTC. Residues: CASNPRETGLFNEQFF.

V is TRBV6-6 and J is TRBJ1-1; D is unresolved. V lost 0 bases and J lost 4, with 6 bases in between. There are 13 residues in the CDR3. Germline V gene lookup returns CDR1 MNHNY and CDR2 SVGAGI (reference sequence). The CDR3 spells CASSYSWGTEAFF. The CDR3 DNA follows: TGTGCCAGCAGTTACTCATGGGGCACTGAAGCTTTCTTT.

This rearrangement joins TRBV27 to TRBJ2-7; D is perhaps TRBD2 (6 bases). The CDR3 runs 17 residues. Germline V gene lookup returns CDR1 MNHEY and CDR2 SMNVEV (reference sequence). Trimming took off 0 bases at V and 4 bases at J, with 19 bases between the two ends. CDR3 amino acids: CASSLSLSGVDMYEQYF. The CDR3 coding sequence is TGTGCCAGCAGTTTATCGCTATCGGGAGTCGATATGTACGAGCAGTACTTC.

The rearrangement uses TRBV28 and TRBJ2-2, with a tentative D call TRBD2 (5 bases). The CDR3 extends over 14 amino acids. Trimming took 3 bases from V and 4 from J, leaving 9 bases between them. The germline CDR1 and CDR2 sequences are MDHEN and SYDVKM. In DNA form, the CDR3 reads TGTGCCAGCAGTTTCCTAGCAGTCACCGGGGAGCTGTTTTTT. It specifies CASSFLAVTGELFF.

This chain joins TRBV29-1 and TRBJ2-1, with 10 bases lining up with TRBD2. The length of the CDR3 is 15 residues. Trimming cost V 1 base and J 5 bases; bases outside gene matches: 5. Germline CDR1 reads SQVTM; CDR2 reads ANQGSEA. For the CDR3, the DNA is TGCAGCGTTGAAGGACAAGCGGGGGGGGACAATGAGCAGTTCTTC. This codes for CSVEGQAGGDNEQFF.

This clone showed up just a few times. The genes are TRBV9 and TRBJ2-3; 9 bases are shared with TRBD1. The CDR3 runs 18 residues. The V segment lost 0 bases and the J segment 2 bases; nucleotides outside the gene matches: 10. The germline gives CDR1 SGDLS, CDR2 YYNGEE. The CDR3 bases are TGTGCCAGCAGCGTAGAGCTTTGGACAGGGGCTTCCACAGATACGCAGTATTTT. Translating gives CASSVELWTGASTDTQYF. Complete variable domain (other parts from reference TRBV9 and TRBJ2-3): DSGVTQTPKHLITATGQRVTLRCSPRSGDLSVYWYQQSLDQGLQFLIQYYNGEERAKGNILERFSAQQFPDLHSELNLSSLELGDSALYFCASSVELWTGASTDTQYFGPGTRLTVL.

The chain recombines TRBV9 with TRBJ2-3; no firm D call. V was cut by 4 bases and J by 8 bases, with 14 bases left in between. Germline CDR1 reads SGDLS; CDR2 reads YYNGEE. The CDR3 has 13 amino acids. The CDR3 loop reads CASSLSGLGTQYF. The CDR3 DNA is TGTGCCAGCAGCCTTAGTGGGTTAGGTACGCAGTATTTT.

This clone was seen only once. The chain carries TRBV7-9 and TRBJ2-2; TRBD2 agrees at 8 bases. Germline values: CDR1 SEHNR, CDR2 FQNEAQ (reference sequence). The V and J ends lost 5 bases and 2 bases, in that order; junction bases with no gene match: 10. This CDR3 contains 17 residues. CDR3 region: CASSPIEREINTGELFF. The CDR3 nucleotides are TGTGCCAGCAGCCCAATTGAGCGGGAGATTAACACCGGGGAGCTGTTTTTT.

This rearrangement joins TRBV25-1 to TRBJ2-2; a possible D gene is TRBD1 (5 bases). Germline lookup yields CDR1 MGHDK and CDR2 SYGVNS. The CDR3 covers 14 residues. V dropped 5 bases and J dropped 2 bases, with 9 bases sitting between them. The chain's CDR3 is CASSNRSNTGELFF. The CDR3 coding sequence is TGTGCCAGCAGTAACAGGAGCAACACCGGGGAGCTGTTTTTT.

J is TRBJ2-7 and V is TRBV7-8; a weak D match, TRBD2 (6 bases). Germline loops: CDR1 SGHVS, CDR2 FQNEAQ. CDR3 length: 13 amino acids. Trimming cost V 1 base and J 8 bases, with 12 bases left between them. The CDR3 loop is CASSLGEVIQQYF. CDR3 bases: TGTGCCAGCAGCTTAGGGGAGGTGATTCAGCAGTACTTC.

This chain links TRBV29-1 with TRBJ2-7, with 7 bases fitting TRBD1. Per germline, CDR1 SQVTM and CDR2 ANQGSEA. The CDR3 contains 15 residues. J gave up 2 bases and V 1 base, and 8 bases lay outside the gene matches. The CDR3 DNA reads as TGCAGCGTTGAAGTACCGTTCGACAGGGCCTACGAGCAGTACTTC. It is translated as CSVEVPFDRAYEQYF.

V is TRBV11-2 and J is TRBJ2-2; unclear D gene. The germline V gene has CDR1 SGHAT and CDR2 FQNNGV. This CDR3 contains 15 residues. The V and J ends lost 3 bases and 2 bases respectively, with 10 bases between them. The CDR3 protein is CASSFGDTNTGELFF. CDR3 sequence (DNA): TGTGCCAGCAGCTTTGGGGATACCAACACCGGGGAGCTGTTTTTT.

The chain uses TRBV6-6 and TRBJ2-7; the D gene is possibly TRBD1 (6 bases). There are 14 residues in the CDR3. CDR1 is MNHNY and CDR2 is SVGAGI in the germline V gene (reference sequence). V lost 7 bases to trimming and J lost 4 bases, with 17 bases between them. In DNA form, the CDR3 reads TGTGCCAGCACGATACAGGGAAGCTGGTACGAGCAGTACTTC. It specifies CASTIQGSWYEQYF.

This chain joins TRBV27 and TRBJ2-3; D gene uncertain. The CDR3 runs 12 residues. Looked up from germline, CDR1 is MNHEY and CDR2 is SMNVEV (reference sequence). Trimming removed 1 base from V and 6 bases from J, with 5 bases in between. The CDR3 nucleotides read TGTGCCAGCAGTTTATACGGGGATACGCAGTATTTT. Residues: CASSLYGDTQYF.

This clone came up once. CDR3: CASSTTSRETQYF. In DNA form, the CDR3 reads TGTGCCAGCAGCACAACCTCTCGAGAGACCCAGTACTTC. The chain carries TRBV11-2 and TRBJ2-5; D unclear. Trimming removed 5 bases from V and 4 bases from J, with 11 bases in between. CDR3 length: 13 amino acids. Germline-derived CDR1 and CDR2 are SGHAT and FQNNGV.

This sequence joins TRBV29-1 and TRBJ2-2, with unresolved D. The CDR3 is 13 residues long. CDR1 and CDR2 (germline): SQVTM, ANQGSEA. CDR3 DNA sequence: TGCACCACTACGGATATTTACACCGGGGAGCTGTTTTTT. Encoded protein: CTTTDIYTGELFF.

V gene TRBV5-6 combines with J gene TRBJ2-2, with D possibly TRBD1 on 6 matching bases. Trimming took 3 bases from V and 4 from J, leaving 10 bases between them. Germline V gene lookup returns CDR1 SGHDT and CDR2 YYEEEE. CDR3 length equals 14 residues. CDR3 region: CASSSMDSTGELFF. In DNA, the CDR3 is TGTGCCAGCAGCTCCATGGACAGCACCGGGGAGCTGTTTTTT.

This chain uses TRBV27 with TRBJ2-7; D is perhaps TRBD2 (6 bases). The V gene's germline CDR1 is MNHEY and CDR2 SMNVEV (reference sequence). CDR3 length equals 13 residues. Trimming pared 4 bases from V and 2 bases from J, leaving 9 bases between. DNA of the CDR3: TGTGCCAGCAGTTACCGGACTACCTACGAGCAGTACTTC. Protein sequence: CASSYRTTYEQYF.

The chain couples TRBV11-3 to TRBJ2-3, with D perhaps matching TRBD1 (6 bases). The germline V gene encodes CDR1 SGHNT and CDR2 YENEEA. V dropped 5 bases and J dropped 6 bases, with 18 bases sitting between them. The CDR3 runs 15 residues. The chain's CDR3 is CASSLRAEGEDTQYF. The CDR3 coding sequence is TGTGCCAGCAGCCTTCGGGCCGAGGGGGAGGATACGCAGTATTTT.

The J gene is TRBJ2-7, the V gene TRBV5-6; 9 bases line up with TRBD1. J lost 2 bases, V lost 7 bases, and 7 bases had no gene match. CDR1 is SGHDT, CDR2 YYEEEE, per germline. The CDR3 spans 14 residues. The CDR3 DNA reads TGTGCCAGCTGGGGACAGGGACTACCCTACGAGCAGTACTTC. Encoded protein: CASWGQGLPYEQYF.

V usage is TRBV7-9 and J usage is TRBJ2-1; D unclear. From germline, CDR1 is SEHNR and CDR2 FQNEAQ (reference sequence). V gave up 0 bases and J gave up 3 bases, with 12 bases separating them. There are 16 residues in the CDR3. This CDR3 reads CASSLARQANYNEQFF. The CDR3 DNA is TGTGCCAGCAGCTTAGCTCGGCAGGCCAACTACAATGAGCAGTTCTTC. Full variable domain (missing parts from reference TRBV7-9 and TRBJ2-1): DTGVSQNPRHKITKRGQNVTFRCDPISEHNRLYWYRQTLGQGPEFLTYFQNEAQLEKSRLLSDRFSAERPKGSFSTLEIQRTEQGDSAMYLCASSLARQANYNEQFFGPGTRLTVL.

The V call is TRBV4-1, the J call TRBJ1-5; no clear D. The CDR3 spans 15 residues. Deletions cut 4 bases from V and 3 bases from J, with 13 bases between. CDR1 MGHRA and CDR2 YSYEKL come from the germline V gene. CDR3 region: CASSPLPGSNQPQHF. The CDR3 DNA reads as TGCGCCAGCAGCCCCCTCCCCGGGTCCAATCAGCCCCAGCATTTT.

The rearrangement joins TRBV10-1 to TRBJ1-3; D uncertain. The CDR3 length is 16 residues. Trimming pared 4 bases from V and 0 bases from J, leaving 13 bases between. Germline V gene sequence: CDR1 WNHNN, CDR2 SYGVQD (reference sequence). This CDR3 reads CASSGTGSDSGNTIYF. The CDR3 nucleotides are TGCGCCAGCAGTGGGACTGGCAGTGACTCTGGAAACACCATATATTTT.

The chain combines TRBV6-1 with TRBJ1-5; D call uncertain. Germline CDR1 reads MNHNS; CDR2 reads SASEGT. The CDR3 consists of 15 residues. The ends were cut back, 2 bases at V and 4 bases at J, with 12 bases in the middle. CDR3 nucleotides: TGTGCCAGCAGTGAATCAGAAGGCTTGAATCAGCCCCAGCATTTT. The encoded protein is CASSESEGLNQPQHF.

The chain combines TRBV30 with TRBJ2-7; 7 bases agree with TRBD2. After removal of 4 bases from V and 6 bases from J, the junction contained 3 bases not matched to a gene. Germline CDR1 is GTSNPN and CDR2 is SVGIG (reference sequence). The CDR3 has 11 residues. CDR3 in amino acids: CAWTGGIEQYF. CDR3 nucleotide sequence: TGTGCCTGGACGGGGGGAATCGAGCAGTACTTC.

This chain connects TRBV19 to TRBJ1-2, with TRBD1 matching 7 bases. The CDR3 length is 12 residues. Trimming removed 5 bases from V and 6 bases from J; junction bases left unmatched: 3. Germline loops: CDR1 LNHDA, CDR2 SQIVND (reference sequence). This CDR3 is CASSGTGDGYTF. The CDR3 nucleotides are TGTGCCAGTAGTGGAACAGGGGATGGCTACACCTTC. Drawing the rest from reference TRBV19 and TRBJ1-2, the complete variable domain is DGGITQSPKYLFRKEGQNVTLSCEQNLNHDAMYWYRQDPGQGLRLIYYSQIVNDFQKGDIAEGYSVSREKKESFPLTVTSAQKNPTAFYLCASSGTGDGYTFGSGTRLTVV.